Below, 26 T cell receptor beta chains from the same sample are listed, as sequenced in a study of T cells in Graves' hyperthyroidism and ophthalmopathy (dated by TCRdb to the late 2010s). The receptor library was made with multiplex PCR. The sequencer was an Illumina HiSeq 2000. The TCR beta CDR3 regions were amplified from RNA transcripts. For the first round of RT-PCR on the TCR CDR3, the HTBI primer set was used together with the Qiagen OneStep RT-PCR kit. TCRdb handled the public reads itself, with Q25 trimming in fastp and clone calling in MiXCR, and kept productive beta chains. Duplicate CDR3 protein sequences are folded into a single record with the most common DNA and genes. A total of a few hundred thousand distinct CDR3 sequences appear in this sample, 15% to 19% of them only once. Roughly a quarter of the sample is in the top ten clones. Sequencing input: blood. These receptors all stem from a woman between 18 and 29 years old with Graves' hyperthyroidism that later progressed to Graves' ophthalmopathy.

The chain links TRBV6-5 to TRBJ2-7, with D possibly TRBD1 on 6 matching bases. CDR1 and CDR2 (germline): MNHEY, SVGAGI. CDR3 length: 16 residues. V dropped 3 bases and J dropped 5 bases, with 20 bases sitting between them. The CDR3 protein is CASSYSQGSHSDEQYF. Here the CDR3 DNA reads TGTGCCAGCAGTTATTCGCAGGGGTCTCATTCGGACGAGCAGTACTTC.

This clonotype has ten or more counts. The chain uses TRBV12-3 or TRBV12-4 and TRBJ1-3, with a possible D match to TRBD1 (5 bases). CDR3 length equals 15 residues. The ends were cut back, 3 bases at V and 3 bases at J, with 12 bases in the middle. The CDR3, as DNA: TGTGCCAGCAGTTTTAGGCCGGGGCGTGGAAACACCATATATTTT. It is translated as CASSFRPGRGNTIYF.

The V and J genes are TRBV3-1 and TRBJ1-1; D call uncertain. CDR1 and CDR2 from the germline V gene are LGHDT and YNNKEL (reference sequence). The V and J ends lost 4 bases and 0 bases respectively, with 12 bases between them. This CDR3 is built from 15 residues. CDR3 residues: CASSPGRTLNTEAFF. The CDR3 bases are TGTGCCAGCAGCCCCGGGAGGACGTTGAACACTGAAGCTTTCTTT.

This clonotype was seen a handful of times. The V call is TRBV30, the J call TRBJ2-2; 7 bases line up with TRBD1. The CDR3 length is 14 residues. With V trimmed by 3 bases and J by 1 base, 2 bases remained unmatched. CDR1 is GTSNPN, CDR2 SVGIG, per germline (reference sequence). CDR3 nucleotide sequence: TGTGCCTGGAGGGGACAGTTGAACACCGGGGAGCTGTTTTTT. Its protein product is CAWRGQLNTGELFF.

This clonotype came up a few times. The chain is built from TRBV6-1 and TRBJ1-1; 7 nucleotides align to TRBD1. The CDR3 sequence is 19 residues long. J gave up 0 bases and V 7 bases, and 20 bases lay outside the gene matches. Per the germline V gene, CDR1 is MNHNS and CDR2 is SASEGT. CDR3 amino acids: CASKDPPADRAYMNTEAFF. The CDR3 DNA sequence: TGTGCCAGCAAAGACCCTCCTGCAGACAGGGCCTACATGAACACTGAAGCTTTCTTT.

The chain carries TRBV20-1 and TRBJ2-7; 13 bases line up with TRBD2. The CDR3 has 19 amino acids. V trimming: 3 bases; J trimming: 3 bases; junction bases outside the gene matches: 17. Germline V gene lookup returns CDR1 DFQATT and CDR2 SNEGSKA (reference sequence). CDR3 residues: CSARVRTSGRATTYYEQYF. The DNA for the CDR3 is TGCAGTGCTAGGGTCCGTACTAGCGGGAGGGCCACCACCTACTACGAGCAGTACTTC.

The gene calls are TRBV28 and TRBJ2-1; 12 bases fit TRBD2. The germline gives CDR1 MDHEN, CDR2 SYDVKM. J gave up 8 bases and V 1 base, and 6 bases lay outside the gene matches. The CDR3 runs 16 residues. The CDR3 loop reads CASSLFRLAGVDEQFF. Written as DNA, the CDR3 is TGTGCCAGCAGTTTATTCCGACTAGCGGGAGTCGATGAGCAGTTCTTC.

Note on this clonotype: This may come from a read error, since a much larger clone is one base off. The rearrangement links TRBV20-1 to TRBJ2-1; 9 nucleotides agree with TRBD2. CDR1 and CDR2 (germline): DFQATT, SNEGSKA (reference sequence). This CDR3 spans 18 amino acids. This CDR3 is CGASILAGEGSSYNEQFF. The DNA for the CDR3 is TGCGGTGCTAGTATACTAGCGGGCGAGGGAAGCTCCTACAATGAGCAGTTCTTC.

This clonotype was found once. The chain uses TRBV15 and TRBJ2-5; possibly TRBD1 or TRBD2 for D (6 bases each). Germline CDR1 reads LNHNV; CDR2 reads YYDKDF (reference sequence). The CDR3 is 16 residues long. V gave up 1 base and J gave up 4 bases, with 16 bases separating them. The CDR3 sequence is CATSRVGGLSSETQYF. CDR3 coding DNA: TGTGCCACCAGCAGAGTAGGGGGGTTGAGCTCAGAGACCCAGTACTTC.

There are many counts of this clonotype. The chain carries TRBV20-1 and TRBJ2-7, with a tentative D call TRBD2 (6 bases). This CDR3 has 11 amino acids. The V gene lost 6 bases and the J gene lost 9 bases, with 15 bases spanning the gap. Germline lookup yields CDR1 DFQATT and CDR2 SNEGSKA (reference sequence). The CDR3 coding sequence is TGCAGTGCGTGGACTACTAAACGGCAGTACTTC. Translated, it gives CSAWTTKRQYF.

At least ten counts were recorded for this clonotype. The genes are TRBV28 and TRBJ2-5; a possible D gene is TRBD1 (6 bases). The germline gives CDR1 MDHEN, CDR2 SYDVKM. Between the trimmed V and J ends, which lost 10 bases and 1 base, there was a span of 13 bases. The length of the CDR3 is 13 residues. This chain's CDR3 is CATLEQGQETQYF. CDR3 sequence (DNA): TGTGCCACCCTGGAACAGGGCCAAGAGACCCAGTACTTC. Based on the CDR3 plus reference TRBV28 and TRBJ2-5, the full variable domain is DVKVTQSSRYLVKRTGEKVFLECVQDMDHENMFWYRQDPGLGLRLIYFSYDVKMKEKGDIPEGYSVSREKKERFSLILESASTNQTSMYLCATLEQGQETQYFGPGTRLLVL.

This clonotype came up many times. The genes are TRBV6-1 and TRBJ1-5; D not certain. Germline V lookup: CDR1 MNHNS, CDR2 SASEGT. V lost 6 bases, J lost 5 bases, and 14 bases lay in between. The CDR3 spans 14 residues. The CDR3 region is CASSSLSGDQPQHF. As DNA, the CDR3 is TGTGCCAGCAGCTCACTGTCGGGTGATCAGCCCCAGCATTTT.

The J gene is TRBJ2-7, the V gene TRBV20-1; TRBD2 agrees at 11 bases. Trimming at V came to 5 bases and at J to 1 base, leaving 7 bases not matched to a gene. Germline assignment: CDR1 DFQATT and CDR2 SNEGSKA (reference sequence). CDR3 length equals 15 residues. CDR3 protein: CSARMTSGASYEQYF. The CDR3 DNA follows: TGCAGTGCTCGAATGACTAGCGGGGCGTCCTACGAGCAGTACTTC.

This clonotype was counted many times. V and J are TRBV10-3 and TRBJ2-1; maybe TRBD2 (6 bases). The CDR3 covers 14 residues. Trimming pared 3 bases from V and 5 bases from J, leaving 11 bases between. Germline CDR1 is ENHRY and CDR2 is SYGVKD. CDR3 residues: CAISETSKHNEQFF. The CDR3 DNA follows: TGTGCCATCAGTGAAACTAGCAAGCACAATGAGCAGTTCTTC.

In this sample, this clonotype turned up many times. The genes are TRBV9 and TRBJ2-1; D gene uncertain. V shed 3 bases and J shed 0 bases, with 13 bases lying between them. The CDR3 is 16 amino acids. Per germline, CDR1 SGDLS and CDR2 YYNGEE. The CDR3 nucleotides read TGTGCCAGCAGCGACTCCTTTTCCCACTCCTACAATGAGCAGTTCTTC. Translation gives CASSDSFSHSYNEQFF.

This clonotype occurred many times. This chain connects TRBV28 to TRBJ2-7; D gene unclear. Germline CDR1 reads MDHEN; CDR2 reads SYDVKM. Trimming left V 6 bases short and J 2 bases short, with 8 bases between. The CDR3 contains 12 residues. As DNA, the CDR3 is TGTGCCAGCAGCTCTCCTGCCTACGAGCAGTACTTC. Its protein product is CASSSPAYEQYF. Combining the CDR3 with reference TRBV28 and TRBJ2-7 gives the whole variable domain DVKVTQSSRYLVKRTGEKVFLECVQDMDHENMFWYRQDPGLGLRLIYFSYDVKMKEKGDIPEGYSVSREKKERFSLILESASTNQTSMYLCASSSPAYEQYFGPGTRLTVT.

This clonotype was seen many times. The chain couples TRBV11-2 to TRBJ2-4; TRBD1 matches at 9 bases. Germline CDR1 is SGHAT and CDR2 is FQNNGV. CDR3 length: 14 residues. J was trimmed by 8 bases and V by 4 bases; bases with no gene match: 6. The CDR3 DNA reads TGTGCCAGCAGCTCTCCGGGACAGGGTTACATTCAGTACTTC. The encoded protein is CASSSPGQGYIQYF.

This clonotype was observed many times. The rearrangement joins TRBV7-9 to TRBJ2-3; maybe TRBD2 (6 bases). V lost 5 bases, J lost 0 bases, and 15 bases lay in between. This CDR3 has 16 residues. Germline assignment: CDR1 SEHNR and CDR2 FQNEAQ (reference sequence). In DNA form, the CDR3 reads TGTGCCAGCAGCCCCTTATCCAGCGGGAGCACAGATACGCAGTATTTT. This codes for CASSPLSSGSTDTQYF. The complete variable domain, with remaining parts taken from reference TRBV7-9 and TRBJ2-3, reads DTGVSQNPRHKITKRGQNVTFRCDPISEHNRLYWYRQTLGQGPEFLTYFQNEAQLEKSRLLSDRFSAERPKGSFSTLEIQRTEQGDSAMYLCASSPLSSGSTDTQYFGPGTRLTVL.

In DNA, the CDR3 is TGTGCCAGCAGAGAGCGATACGCGCCCGGGGAGCTGTTTTTT. Translated, it gives CASRERYAPGELFF. The chain has TRBV6-1 and TRBJ2-2; D is unresolved. The CDR3 runs to 14 residues. V dropped 6 bases and J dropped 6 bases, with 14 bases sitting between them. Germline CDR1 MNHNS, CDR2 SASEGT.

In this sample, this clonotype turned up many times. This rearrangement joins TRBV3-1 to TRBJ2-1, with TRBD1 identical over 8 bases. This CDR3 is 13 amino acids long. Germline trimming cut 4 bases from V and 7 bases from J; bases unmatched to any gene: 3. Germline values: CDR1 LGHDT, CDR2 YNNKEL (reference sequence). CDR3 DNA: TGTGCCAGCAGCCCTCGGACAGGGAATGAGCAGTTCTTC. Translating gives CASSPRTGNEQFF.

This clonotype was detected many times. The V and J genes are TRBV27 and TRBJ2-7; 12 positions match TRBD2. V shed 6 bases and J 2 bases; nucleotides not matched to a gene: 5. CDR3 length: 15 residues. Germline CDR1 MNHEY, CDR2 SMNVEV (reference sequence). Here the CDR3 DNA reads TGTGCCAGCAGACAAGGACTAGCGGGGACCTACGAGCAGTACTTC. As protein: CASRQGLAGTYEQYF.

This clonotype was detected a few times. Its ends do not fully match the called genes, so a read error is possible. The chain uses TRBV6-2 or TRBV6-3 and TRBJ2-7; 11 positions agree with TRBD1. CDR1 is MNHEY, CDR2 SVGEGT, per germline. This CDR3 region has 16 residues. The CDR3 region is CASSPPRGTGGYGQYF. Written as DNA, the CDR3 is TGTGCCAGCAGCCCGCCAAGAGGGACAGGGGGATACGGGCAGTACTTC.

V gene TRBV6-1 combines with J gene TRBJ1-1; 10 positions match TRBD1. Germline V gives CDR1 MNHNS, CDR2 SASEGT. V gave up 1 base and J gave up 12 bases; unmatched junction bases: 2. The CDR3 contains 12 residues. The CDR3 loop reads CASSEGGQGSFF. CDR3 coding DNA: TGTGCCAGCAGTGAAGGGGGACAGGGGTCTTTCTTT.

This clonotype has ten or more counts. The genes are TRBV28 and TRBJ1-1, with unresolved D. Trimming took 4 bases from V and 7 from J, leaving 19 bases between them. The germline CDR1 and CDR2 sequences are MDHEN and SYDVKM. The CDR3 is 15 amino acids. The CDR3 region has the DNA TGTGCCAGCAGTTCGCCTAGGGAGGGAGATAATGAAGCTTTCTTT. It yields the protein CASSSPREGDNEAFF.

This clonotype showed up just a few times. V and J are TRBV7-9 and TRBJ1-3; no firm D call. V lost 5 bases and J 3 bases, leaving 8 bases between the germline ends. This CDR3 contains 13 residues. Germline V lookup: CDR1 SEHNR, CDR2 FQNEAQ (reference sequence). Written as DNA, the CDR3 is TGTGCCAGCAGCGCCTTGAGTGGAAACACCATATATTTT. Its protein product is CASSALSGNTIYF.

The V and J genes are TRBV7-8 and TRBJ1-4; possible D gene TRBD1, 6 bases. V lost 5 bases and J lost 4, with 20 bases in between. The V gene's germline CDR1 is SGHVS and CDR2 FQNEAQ. The CDR3 totals 17 residues. The CDR3 protein is CASSRYLRTALNEKLFF. DNA of the CDR3: TGTGCCAGCAGCCGCTACTTACGGACAGCCCTTAATGAAAAACTGTTTTTT. The variable domain in full, completed from reference TRBV7-8 and TRBJ1-4, reads GAGVSQSPRYKVAKRGQDVALRCDPISGHVSLFWYQQALGQGPEFLTYFQNEAQLDKSGLPSDRFFAERPEGSVSTLKIQRTQQEDSAVYLCASSRYLRTALNEKLFFGSGTQLSVL.